The TCR beta chain described here comes from a study of pediatric ulcerative colitis. Germline V gene lookup returns CDR1 SGHAT and CDR2 FQNNGV. V gave up 1 base and J gave up 7 bases, with 8 bases separating them. CDR3 length equals 13 residues. General study results and limits: A couple of rectal CDR3 clonotypes occurred in all ulcerative colitis patients.

This was a survey-level run. Each sample received Survey-level depth of up to 500,000 reads. Assay: immunoSEQ multiplex PCR; the TCRdb copy retains only in-frame clones and omits some. This table has fewer than 12,000 clones, about four fifths appearing once. This clone was seen only a few times. What it recognizes is unknown. During colonoscopy, one to two rectal pinch biopsies were collected. J is TRBJ1-3 and V is TRBV11-2; D uncertain. This TCR came from a girl aged 10-17 years who was a control in a study of pediatric ulcerative colitis. Sequenced sample: gut tissue. Written as DNA, the CDR3 is TGTGCCAGCAGCTTAGCCTTGGACAACACCATATATTTT. This gives the protein CASSLALDNTIYF. Supplemented by reference TRBV11-2 and TRBJ1-3, the full variable domain reads EAGVAQSPRYKIIEKRQSVAFWCNPISGHATLYWYQQILGQGPKLLIQFQNNGVVDDSQLPKDRFSAERLKGVDSTLKIQPAKLEDSAVYLCASSLALDNTIYFGEGSWLTVV.